This T cell receptor (beta chain) stems from a study of technical replicates of blood from a handful of donors. Germline V gives CDR1 KGHSH, CDR2 LQKENI. This CDR3 is 15 amino acids long. Trimming removed 0 bases at V and 3 bases at J, with 12 bases between. Profiled with immunoSEQ multiplex PCR; TCRdb holds only in-frame clones, not every one. The sample lists about 88,000 clones; around 93% were seen once. This sequence originates from a human donor in good health. The chain recombines TRBV18 with TRBJ2-7, with D perhaps matching TRBD1 (5 bases). Input material: T cells isolated from PBMCs. The CDR3 DNA follows: TGTGCCAGCTCACCACCCGCAGGGCAGATCTACGAGCAGTACTTC. Translated, it gives CASSPPAGQIYEQYF.